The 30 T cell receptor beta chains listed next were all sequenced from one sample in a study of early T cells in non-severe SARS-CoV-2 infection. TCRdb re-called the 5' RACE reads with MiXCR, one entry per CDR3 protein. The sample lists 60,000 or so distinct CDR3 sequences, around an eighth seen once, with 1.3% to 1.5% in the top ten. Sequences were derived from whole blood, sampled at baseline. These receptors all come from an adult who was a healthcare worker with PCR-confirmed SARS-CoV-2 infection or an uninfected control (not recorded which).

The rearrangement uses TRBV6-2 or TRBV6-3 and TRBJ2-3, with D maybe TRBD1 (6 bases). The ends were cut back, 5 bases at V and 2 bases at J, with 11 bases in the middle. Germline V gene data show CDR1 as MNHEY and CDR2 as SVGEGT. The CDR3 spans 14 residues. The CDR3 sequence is CASSRTGSTDTQYF. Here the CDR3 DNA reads TGTGCCAGCAGTAGAACAGGGTCCACAGATACGCAGTATTTT.

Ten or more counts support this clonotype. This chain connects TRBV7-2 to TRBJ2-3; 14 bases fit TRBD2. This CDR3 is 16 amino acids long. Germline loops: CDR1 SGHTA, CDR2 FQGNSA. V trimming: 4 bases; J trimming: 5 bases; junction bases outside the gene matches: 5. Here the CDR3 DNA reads TGTGCCAGCAGCTCCCGACTAGCGGGAGGGCTAGATACGCAGTATTTT. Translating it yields CASSSRLAGGLDTQYF.

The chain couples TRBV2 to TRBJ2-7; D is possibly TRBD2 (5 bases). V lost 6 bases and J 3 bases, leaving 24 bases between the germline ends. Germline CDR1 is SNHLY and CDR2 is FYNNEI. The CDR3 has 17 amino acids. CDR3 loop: CASSESRGPRSHYEQYF. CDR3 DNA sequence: TGTGCCAGCAGCGAATCGAGAGGGCCCAGGTCCCACTACGAGCAGTACTTC.

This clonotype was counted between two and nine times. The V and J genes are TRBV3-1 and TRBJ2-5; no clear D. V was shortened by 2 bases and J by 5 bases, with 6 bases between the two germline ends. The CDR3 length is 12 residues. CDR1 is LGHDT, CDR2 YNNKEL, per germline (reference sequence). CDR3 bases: TGTGCCAGCAGCCAAAGGGCGGAGACCCAGTACTTC. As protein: CASSQRAETQYF.

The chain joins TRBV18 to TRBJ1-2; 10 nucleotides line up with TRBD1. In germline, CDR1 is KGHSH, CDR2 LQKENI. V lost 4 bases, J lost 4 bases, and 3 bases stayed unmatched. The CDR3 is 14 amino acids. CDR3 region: CASSLGDRGYGYTF. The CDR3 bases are TGTGCCAGCTCACTCGGGGACAGGGGCTATGGCTACACCTTC.

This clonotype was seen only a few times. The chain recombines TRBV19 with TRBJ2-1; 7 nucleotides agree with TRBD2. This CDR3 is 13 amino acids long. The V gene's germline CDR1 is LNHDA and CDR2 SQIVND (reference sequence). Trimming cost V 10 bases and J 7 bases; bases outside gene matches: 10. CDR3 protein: CATRTSTINEQFF. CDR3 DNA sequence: TGTGCCACGAGGACTAGTACAATAAATGAGCAGTTCTTC. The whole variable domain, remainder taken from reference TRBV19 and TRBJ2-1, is DGGITQSPKYLFRKEGQNVTLSCEQNLNHDAMYWYRQDPGQGLRLIYYSQIVNDFQKGDIAEGYSVSREKKESFPLTVTSAQKNPTAFYLCATRTSTINEQFFGPGTRLTVL.

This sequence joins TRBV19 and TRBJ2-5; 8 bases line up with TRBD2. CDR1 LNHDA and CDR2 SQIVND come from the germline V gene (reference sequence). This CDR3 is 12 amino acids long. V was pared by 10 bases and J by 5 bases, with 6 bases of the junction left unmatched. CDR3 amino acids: CATSGGRETQYF. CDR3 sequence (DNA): TGTGCCACCTCGGGGGGGAGGGAGACCCAGTACTTC.

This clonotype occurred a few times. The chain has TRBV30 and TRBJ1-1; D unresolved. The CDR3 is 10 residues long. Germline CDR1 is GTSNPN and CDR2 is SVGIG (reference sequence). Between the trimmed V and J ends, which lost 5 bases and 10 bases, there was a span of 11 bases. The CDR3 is CAWGTSGAFF. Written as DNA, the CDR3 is TGTGCCTGGGGAACAAGTGGAGCTTTCTTT.

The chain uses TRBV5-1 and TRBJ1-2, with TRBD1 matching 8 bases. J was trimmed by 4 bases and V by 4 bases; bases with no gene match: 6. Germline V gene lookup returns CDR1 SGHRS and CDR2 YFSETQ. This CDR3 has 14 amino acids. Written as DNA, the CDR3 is TGCGCCAGCAGCCATGGACAGGGCGGCTATGGCTACACCTTC. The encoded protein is CASSHGQGGYGYTF.

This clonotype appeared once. CDR3 DNA: TGTGCCATCAGTGAGGGGGAGGCAGGGTTTTCACCCCTCCACTTT. Protein product: CAISEGEAGFSPLHF. The gene calls are TRBV10-3 and TRBJ1-6, with D perhaps matching TRBD1 (5 bases). The V gene lost 2 bases and the J gene lost 9 bases, with 14 bases spanning the gap. The CDR3 runs to 15 residues. Germline V gives CDR1 ENHRY, CDR2 SYGVKD.

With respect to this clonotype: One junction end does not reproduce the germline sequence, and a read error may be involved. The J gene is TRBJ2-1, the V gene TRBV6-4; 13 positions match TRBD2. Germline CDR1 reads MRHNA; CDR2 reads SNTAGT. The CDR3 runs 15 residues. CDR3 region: CASSDLGLAGSERFF. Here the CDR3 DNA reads TGTGCCAGCAGTGATTTGGGACTAGCGGGATCTGAGCGGTTCTTC.

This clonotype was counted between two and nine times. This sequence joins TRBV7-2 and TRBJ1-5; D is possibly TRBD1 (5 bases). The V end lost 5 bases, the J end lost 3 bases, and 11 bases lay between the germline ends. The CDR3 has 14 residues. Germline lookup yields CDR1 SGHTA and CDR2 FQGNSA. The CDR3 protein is CASSPGRANQPQHF. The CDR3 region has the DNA TGTGCCAGCAGCCCCGGCAGGGCCAATCAGCCCCAGCATTTT. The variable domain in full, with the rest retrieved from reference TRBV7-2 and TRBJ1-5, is GAGVSQSPSNKVTEKGKDVELRCDPISGHTALYWYRQSLGQGLEFLIYFQGNSAPDKSGLPSDRFSAERTGGSVSTLTIQRTQQEDSAVYLCASSPGRANQPQHFGDGTRLSIL.

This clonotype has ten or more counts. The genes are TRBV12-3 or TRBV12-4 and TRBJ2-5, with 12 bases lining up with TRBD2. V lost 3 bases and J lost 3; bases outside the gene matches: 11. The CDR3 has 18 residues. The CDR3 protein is CASSFGLAGPLGEETQYF. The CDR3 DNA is TGTGCCAGCAGTTTTGGACTAGCGGGACCCTTAGGCGAAGAGACCCAGTACTTC.

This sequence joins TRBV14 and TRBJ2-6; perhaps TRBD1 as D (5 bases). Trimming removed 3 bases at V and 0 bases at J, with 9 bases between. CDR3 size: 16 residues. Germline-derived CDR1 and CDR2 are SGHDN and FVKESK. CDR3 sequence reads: CASSQGPGSGANVLTF. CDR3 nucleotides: TGTGCCAGCAGCCAGGGGCCGGGCTCTGGGGCCAACGTCCTGACTTTC.

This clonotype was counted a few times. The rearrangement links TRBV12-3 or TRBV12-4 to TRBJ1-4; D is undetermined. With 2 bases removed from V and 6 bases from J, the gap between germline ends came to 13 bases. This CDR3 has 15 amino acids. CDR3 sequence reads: CASSLRSGLDEKLFF. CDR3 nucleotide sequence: TGTGCCAGCAGTTTACGCTCAGGTTTGGATGAAAAACTGTTTTTT.

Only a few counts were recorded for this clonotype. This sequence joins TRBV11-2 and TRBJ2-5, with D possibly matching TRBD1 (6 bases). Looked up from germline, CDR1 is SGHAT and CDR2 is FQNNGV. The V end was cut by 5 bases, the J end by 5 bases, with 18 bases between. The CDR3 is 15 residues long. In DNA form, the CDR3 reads TGTGCCAGCAGCAACCCCAGGGCAGGGGCCGAGACCCAGTACTTC. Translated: CASSNPRAGAETQYF. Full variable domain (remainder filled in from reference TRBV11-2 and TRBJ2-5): EAGVAQSPRYKIIEKRQSVAFWCNPISGHATLYWYQQILGQGPKLLIQFQNNGVVDDSQLPKDRFSAERLKGVDSTLKIQPAKLEDSAVYLCASSNPRAGAETQYFGPGTRLLVL.

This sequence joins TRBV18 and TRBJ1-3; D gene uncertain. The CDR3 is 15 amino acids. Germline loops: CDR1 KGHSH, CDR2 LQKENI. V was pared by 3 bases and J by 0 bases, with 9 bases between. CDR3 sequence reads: CASSPVESSGNTIYF. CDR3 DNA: TGTGCCAGCTCACCGGTTGAGAGCTCTGGAAACACCATATATTTT.

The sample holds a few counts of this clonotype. CDR3 residues: CASRDSGGNTDTQYF. DNA for the CDR3: TGTGCCAGCAGGGATAGCGGGGGGAACACAGATACGCAGTATTTT. This rearrangement joins TRBV6-6 to TRBJ2-3; 10 bases are shared with TRBD2. After removal of 6 bases from V and 2 bases from J, the junction contained 5 bases not matched to a gene. Germline-derived CDR1 and CDR2 are MNHNY and SVGAGI (reference sequence). The CDR3 contains 15 residues.

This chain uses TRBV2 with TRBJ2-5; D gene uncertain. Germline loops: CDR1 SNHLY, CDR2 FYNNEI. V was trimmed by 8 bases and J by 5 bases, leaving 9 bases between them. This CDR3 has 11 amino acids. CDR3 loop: CASRIPETQYF. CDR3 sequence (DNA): TGTGCCAGCCGTATCCCGGAGACCCAGTACTTC. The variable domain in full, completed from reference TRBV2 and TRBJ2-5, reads EPEVTQTPSHQVTQMGQEVILRCVPISNHLYFYWYRQILGQKVEFLVSFYNNEISEKSEIFDDQFSVERPDGSNFTLKIRSTKLEDSAMYFCASRIPETQYFGPGTRLLVL.

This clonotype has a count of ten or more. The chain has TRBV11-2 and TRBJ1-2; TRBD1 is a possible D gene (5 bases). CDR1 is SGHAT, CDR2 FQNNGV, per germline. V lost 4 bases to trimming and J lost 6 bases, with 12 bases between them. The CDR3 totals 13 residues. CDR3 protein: CASSSFGGDGYTF. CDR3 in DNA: TGTGCCAGCAGCTCCTTCGGGGGGGATGGCTACACCTTC.

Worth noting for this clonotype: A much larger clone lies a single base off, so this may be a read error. Here the CDR3 reads CASSYGTSAYEQYF. Here the CDR3 DNA reads TGTGCCAGCAGTTACGGGACTAGCGCCTACGAGCAGTACTTC. The V call is TRBV6-2 or TRBV6-3, the J call TRBJ2-7; TRBD2 matches at 10 bases. The CDR3 loop spans 14 amino acids. Germline loops: CDR1 MNHEY, CDR2 SVGEGT. Trimming at V came to 2 bases and at J to 2 bases, leaving 0 bases not matched to a gene.

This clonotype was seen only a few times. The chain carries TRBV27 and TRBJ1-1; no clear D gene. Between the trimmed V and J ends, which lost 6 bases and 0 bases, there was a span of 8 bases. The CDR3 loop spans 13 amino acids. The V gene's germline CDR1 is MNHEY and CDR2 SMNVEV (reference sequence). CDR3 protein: CASRDNLNTEAFF. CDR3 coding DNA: TGTGCCAGCAGAGACAACCTGAACACTGAAGCTTTCTTT.

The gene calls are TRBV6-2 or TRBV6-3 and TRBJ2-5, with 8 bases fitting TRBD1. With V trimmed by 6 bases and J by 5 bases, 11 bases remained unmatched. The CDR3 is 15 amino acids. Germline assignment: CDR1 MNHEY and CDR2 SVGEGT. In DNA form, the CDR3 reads TGTGCCAGCAGAACGGACAGGGACCTGTTGGAGACCCAGTACTTC. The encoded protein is CASRTDRDLLETQYF.

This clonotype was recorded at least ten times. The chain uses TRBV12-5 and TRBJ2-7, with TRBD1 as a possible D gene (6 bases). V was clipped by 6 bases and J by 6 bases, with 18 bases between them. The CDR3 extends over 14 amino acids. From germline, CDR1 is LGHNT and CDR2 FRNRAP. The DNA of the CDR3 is TGTGCTAGTGGCCTCGGACAGATATGGTCCGAGCAGTACTTC. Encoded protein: CASGLGQIWSEQYF.

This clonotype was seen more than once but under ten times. The CDR3 spells CASSRSGRETQYF. The CDR3 bases are TGTGCCAGCAGCCGATCCGGGAGAGAGACCCAGTACTTC. V usage is TRBV6-1 and J usage is TRBJ2-5, with D possibly TRBD2 on 6 matching bases. Germline loops: CDR1 MNHNS, CDR2 SASEGT. Trimming cost V 6 bases and J 4 bases, with 12 bases left between them. The CDR3 runs to 13 residues.

The CDR3 region has the DNA TGTGCCTGGAGCCCAGGACAGGGTAACTATGGCTACACCTTC. Translating gives CAWSPGQGNYGYTF. V gene TRBV30 combines with J gene TRBJ1-2; 8 bases match TRBD1. Looked up from germline, CDR1 is GTSNPN and CDR2 is SVGIG (reference sequence). This CDR3 has 14 amino acids. With V trimmed by 3 bases and J by 1 base, 4 bases remained unmatched.

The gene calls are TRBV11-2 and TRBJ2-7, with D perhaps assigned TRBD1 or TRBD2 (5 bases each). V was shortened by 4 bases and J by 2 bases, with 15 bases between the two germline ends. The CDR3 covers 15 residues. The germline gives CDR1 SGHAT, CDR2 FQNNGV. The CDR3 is CASSSIRDGPYEQYF. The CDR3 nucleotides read TGTGCCAGCAGCTCGATCCGGGACGGACCCTACGAGCAGTACTTC.

The CDR3 here is CASSPRTANTGELFF. CDR3 bases: TGTGCCAGTAGTCCTAGGACTGCGAACACCGGGGAGCTGTTTTTT. V is TRBV19 and J is TRBJ2-2; D may be TRBD2 (5 bases). Germline V gene data show CDR1 as LNHDA and CDR2 as SQIVND (reference sequence). The CDR3 has 15 residues. V dropped 5 bases and J dropped 0 bases, with 10 bases sitting between them.

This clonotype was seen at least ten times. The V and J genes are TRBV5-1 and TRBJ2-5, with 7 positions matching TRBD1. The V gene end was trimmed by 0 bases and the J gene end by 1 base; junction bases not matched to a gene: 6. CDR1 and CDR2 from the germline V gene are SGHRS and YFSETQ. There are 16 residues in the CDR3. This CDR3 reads CASSLGQGGFQETQYF. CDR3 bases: TGCGCCAGCAGCTTGGGACAGGGTGGTTTCCAAGAGACCCAGTACTTC.

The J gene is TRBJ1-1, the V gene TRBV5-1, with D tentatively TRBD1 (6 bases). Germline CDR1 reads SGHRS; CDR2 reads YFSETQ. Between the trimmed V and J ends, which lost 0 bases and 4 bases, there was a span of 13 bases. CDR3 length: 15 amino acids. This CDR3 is CASSLDGRGGTEAFF. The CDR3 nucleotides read TGCGCCAGCAGCTTGGACGGCAGGGGCGGCACTGAAGCTTTCTTT.